This T cell receptor beta chain was captured in a study of blood T cell repertoires in COVID-19. Study summary: Italy, Spain and the United States were the sources of the convalescent and acute COVID-19 samples. Sources were T cells, B-cell-depleted T cells, or PBMCs; the material itself was cDNA or gDNA.

Trimming removed 5 bases from V and 0 bases from J; junction bases left unmatched: 6. CDR3 length: 18 amino acids. Germline CDR1 and CDR2: SEHNR and FQNEAQ (reference sequence). The authors' processing: Scientists estimated how many nucleated cells there were by amplifying reference gene primers. Here immunoSEQ multiplex PCR was the method, and the copy in TCRdb shows in-frame clones only, minus some. The DNA gave D and trimming, while V, J and clone size come from that table. The sample has around 330,000 clones; approximately 88% are singletons. What was sequenced was peripheral blood. The chain is built from TRBV7-9 and TRBJ2-3; TRBD2 agrees at 15 bases. This clonotype was sampled from a woman between 50 and 59 years old with active or convalescent COVID-19. DNA for the CDR3: TGTGCCAGCAGCCCGGGGACTAGCGGGAGGTGGAGCACAGATACGCAGTATTTT. It is translated as CASSPGTSGRWSTDTQYF.